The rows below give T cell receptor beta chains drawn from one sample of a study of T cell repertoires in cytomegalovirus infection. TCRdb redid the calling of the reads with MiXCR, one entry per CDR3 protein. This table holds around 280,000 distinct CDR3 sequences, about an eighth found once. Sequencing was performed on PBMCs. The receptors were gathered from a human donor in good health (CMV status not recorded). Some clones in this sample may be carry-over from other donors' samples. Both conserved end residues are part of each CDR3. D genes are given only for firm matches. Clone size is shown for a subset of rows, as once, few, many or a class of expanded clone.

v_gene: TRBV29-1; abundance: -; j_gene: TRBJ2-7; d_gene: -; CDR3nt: TGCAGCGTTGAAGACCCAGAAGTCGGACAGTACTTC; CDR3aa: CSVEDPEVGQYF
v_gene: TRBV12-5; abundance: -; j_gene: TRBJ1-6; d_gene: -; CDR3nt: TGTGCTAGTGGTTTCAAATCGGGATCACCCCTCCACTTT; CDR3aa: CASGFKSGSPLHF
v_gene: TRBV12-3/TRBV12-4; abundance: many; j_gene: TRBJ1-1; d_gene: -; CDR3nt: TGTGCCAGCAGAAAAACCCAGGAAACTGAAGCTTTCTTT; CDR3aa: CASRKTQETEAFF
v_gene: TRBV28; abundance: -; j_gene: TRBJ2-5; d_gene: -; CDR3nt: TGTGCCAGCAGTTTACCAGGGAACCTCCAAGAGACCCAGTACTTC; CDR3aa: CASSLPGNLQETQYF
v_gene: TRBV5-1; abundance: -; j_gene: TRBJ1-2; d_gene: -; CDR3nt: TGCGCCAGCAGCCCATGGGACAAAACGGGAGGCTACACCTTC; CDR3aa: CASSPWDKTGGYTF
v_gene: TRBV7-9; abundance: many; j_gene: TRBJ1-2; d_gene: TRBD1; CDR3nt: TGTGCCAGCAGCTTATCGGCCCAGGGGGGGCGCAGCTATGGCTACACCTTC; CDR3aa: CASSLSAQGGRSYGYTF
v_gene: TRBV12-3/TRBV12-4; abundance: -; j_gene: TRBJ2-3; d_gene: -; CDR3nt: TGTGCCAGCAGTTCCCGACAGGGAGGAACAGATACGCAGTATTTT; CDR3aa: CASSSRQGGTDTQYF
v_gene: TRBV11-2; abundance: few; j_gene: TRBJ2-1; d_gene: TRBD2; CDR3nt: TGTGCCAGCAGCTTAGAACTAGCGGGGGGGCTCTATGAGCAGTTCTTC; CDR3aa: CASSLELAGGLYEQFF
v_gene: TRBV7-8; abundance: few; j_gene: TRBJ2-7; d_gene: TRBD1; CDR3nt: TGTGCCAGCAGCTCCCGGGACAGGGGTGTCTACGAGCAGTACTTC; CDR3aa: CASSSRDRGVYEQYF
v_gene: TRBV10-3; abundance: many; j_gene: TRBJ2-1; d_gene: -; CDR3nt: TGTGCCATCAGTGAGTCGGACAACTACAATGAGCAGTTCTTC; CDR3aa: CAISESDNYNEQFF
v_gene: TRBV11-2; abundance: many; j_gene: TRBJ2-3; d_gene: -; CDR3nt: TGTGCCAGCAGCTCCGGACTGGGGCTGGTCGCTAGCACAGATACGCAGTATTTT; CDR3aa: CASSSGLGLVASTDTQYF
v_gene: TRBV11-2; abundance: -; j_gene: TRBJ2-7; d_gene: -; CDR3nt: TGTGCCAGCAGCTTCCAGGAATTGGGCGAGCAGTACTTC; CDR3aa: CASSFQELGEQYF
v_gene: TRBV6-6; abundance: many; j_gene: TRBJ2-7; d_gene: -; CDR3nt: TGTGCCAGCAGTGTCCGGGACCGTTATTGGGAGTTCTACGAGCAGTACTTC; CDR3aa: CASSVRDRYWEFYEQYF
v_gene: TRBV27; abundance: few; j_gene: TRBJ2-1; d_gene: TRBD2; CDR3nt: TGTGCCAGCAACGGGGGAGGGTACAATGAGCAGTTCTTC; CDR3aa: CASNGGGYNEQFF
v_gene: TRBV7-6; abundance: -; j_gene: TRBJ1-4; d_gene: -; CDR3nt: TGTGCCAGCAGCTTATCGTTTGAAAAACTGTTTTTT; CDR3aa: CASSLSFEKLFF